This section outlines one T cell receptor (beta chain) sequence together with its context. This sample is drawn from a study of CD8+ T cells in alopecia areata. TCR sequencing used cDNA made by reverse transcription of extracted RNA. TCRdb's table, derived via immunoSEQ multiplex PCR, lists solely in-frame clones and lacks some. The sample carries around 250,000 clones, roughly two thirds recorded once. V was clipped by 8 bases and J by 4 bases, with 12 bases between them. Germline CDR1 and CDR2: MNHNY and SVGAGI (reference sequence). The CDR3 spans 12 residues. The sequencing here drew on CD4+ T cells sorted from blood, taken at week 0. The chain is built from TRBV6-6 and TRBJ2-7; TRBD2 is a possible D gene (5 bases). The sequence was obtained from a human donor with alopecia areata. The CDR3 sequence is CASGPGIYEQYF. The CDR3 coding sequence is TGTGCCAGCGGACCGGGGATTTACGAGCAGTACTTC.